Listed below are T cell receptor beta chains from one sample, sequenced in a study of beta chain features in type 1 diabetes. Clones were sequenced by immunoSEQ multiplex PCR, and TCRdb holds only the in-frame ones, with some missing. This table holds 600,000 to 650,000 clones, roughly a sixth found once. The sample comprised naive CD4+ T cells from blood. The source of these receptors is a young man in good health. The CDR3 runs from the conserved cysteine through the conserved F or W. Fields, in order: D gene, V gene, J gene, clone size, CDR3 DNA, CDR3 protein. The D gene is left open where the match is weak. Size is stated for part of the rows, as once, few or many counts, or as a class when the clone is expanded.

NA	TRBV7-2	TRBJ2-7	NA	TGTGCCAGCAGCTTAGCCGGCGGGACATACGAGCAGTACTTC	CASSLAGGTYEQYF
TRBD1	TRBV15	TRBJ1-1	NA	TGTGCCACCTCCGGACAGGGTGGAGGGAACACTGAAGCTTTCTTT	CATSGQGGGNTEAFF
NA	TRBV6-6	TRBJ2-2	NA	TGTGCCAGCAGTCCCCTCCTCGCCGATGTCGGGGAGCTGTTTTTT	CASSPLLADVGELFF
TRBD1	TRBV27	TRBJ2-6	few	TGTGCCACCACGCGGGGACAGGGGGTATACAGGGCCAACGTCCTGACTTTC	CATTRGQGVYRANVLTF
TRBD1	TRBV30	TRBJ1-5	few	TGTGCCTGGAGCCGGGACAGTAATAGCAATCAGCCCCAGCATTTT	CAWSRDSNSNQPQHF
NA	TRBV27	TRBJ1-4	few	TGTGCCAGCAGTTTAGTGAGGGGCCACGATGAAAAACTGTTTTTT	CASSLVRGHDEKLFF
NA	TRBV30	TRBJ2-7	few	TGTGCCTGGAGGTCTTTGGGAGGGGGGGCCTACGAGCAGTACTTC	CAWRSLGGGAYEQYF
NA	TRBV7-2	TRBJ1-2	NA	TGTGCCAGTAGCTCCCTGGGGACATGGGGCTACACCTTC	CASSSLGTWGYTF
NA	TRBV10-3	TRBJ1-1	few	TGTGCCATCAGTGGTGACAGGACTGAAGCTTTCTTT	CAISGDRTEAFF
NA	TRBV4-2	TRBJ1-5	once	TGTGCCAGCAGCCCACAGGGAGGGAGTAGCAATCAGCCCCAGCATTTT	CASSPQGGSSNQPQHF
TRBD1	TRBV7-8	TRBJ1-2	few	TGTGCCAGCAGCGACTACAGGGGGCAACTCTATGGCTACACCTTC	CASSDYRGQLYGYTF
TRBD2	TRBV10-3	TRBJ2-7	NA	TGTGCCATCAGGACGGGACTAGCGGGCAGCAGCTCCTACGAGCAGTACTTC	CAIRTGLAGSSSYEQYF
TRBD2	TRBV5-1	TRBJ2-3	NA	TGCGCCAGCAGCTTACCTAGCGGGATCGCAGATACGCAGTATTTT	CASSLPSGIADTQYF
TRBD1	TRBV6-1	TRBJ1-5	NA	TGTGCCAGCAGTGTCTCGTGGGGAGGGGGCGGTCAGCCCCAGCATTTT	CASSVSWGGGGQPQHF
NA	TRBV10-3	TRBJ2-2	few	TGTGCCATCAGCACCACACAGGGTCCCGGGGAGCTGTTTTTT	CAISTTQGPGELFF
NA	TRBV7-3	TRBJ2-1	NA	TGTGCCAGCAGCCTCAGCGGAGCTTACAATGAGCAGTTCTTC	CASSLSGAYNEQFF
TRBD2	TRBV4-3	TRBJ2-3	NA	TGCGCCAGCAGCCGGTCGGGACTAGCGGGGGGCAGTATAGATACGCAGTATTTT	CASSRSGLAGGSIDTQYF
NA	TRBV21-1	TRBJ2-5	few	TGTGCCAGCAGCAAAGCGGGAGGAGGGGAGACCCAGTACTTC	CASSKAGGGETQYF
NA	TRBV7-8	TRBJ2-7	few	TGTGCCAGCAGCTTCAAGCGGACAGACCTCTACGAGCAGTACTTC	CASSFKRTDLYEQYF
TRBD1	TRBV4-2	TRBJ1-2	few	TGTGCCAGCAGCCAACCCGACAGGGAGATCGACTACACCTTC	CASSQPDREIDYTF
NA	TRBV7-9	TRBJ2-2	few	TGTGCCAGCAGCCATAGTGCGAACACCGGGGAGCTGTTTTTT	CASSHSANTGELFF
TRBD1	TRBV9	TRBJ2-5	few	TGTGCCAGCAGCGTACAGACAGGGGTGGGCCAAGAGACCCAGTACTTC	CASSVQTGVGQETQYF
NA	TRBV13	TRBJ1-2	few	TGTGCCAGCAGCTTAGGCCTGGTCCCCTGGTTCGGAGGCTACACCTTC	CASSLGLVPWFGGYTF
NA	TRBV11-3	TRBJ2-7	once	TGTGCCAGCAGCGTAAATAGGGAGGCCTACGAGCAGTACTTC	CASSVNREAYEQYF
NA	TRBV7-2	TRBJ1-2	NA	TGTGCCAGCAGCTTAGAGGCGAGGGACTATGGCTACACCTTC	CASSLEARDYGYTF
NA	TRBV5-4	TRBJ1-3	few	TGTGCCAGCAGTCCCGACCCGACCTTGATTGGAAACACCATATATTTT	CASSPDPTLIGNTIYF
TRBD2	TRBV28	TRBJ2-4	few	TGTGCCAGCAGAACTAGCGGGACTGCCAAAAACATTCAGTACTTC	CASRTSGTAKNIQYF
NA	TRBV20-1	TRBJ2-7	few	TGCAGTACCCGGCGGCTCTACGAGCAGTACTTC	CSTRRLYEQYF
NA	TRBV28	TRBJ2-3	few	TGTGCCAGCAGCCGAGGAGATACGCAGTATTTT	CASSRGDTQYF
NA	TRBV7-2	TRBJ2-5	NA	TGTGCCAGCAGCGGTCGAGGGCCCGCGGTCGAGACCCAGTACTTC	CASSGRGPAVETQYF